This T cell receptor (beta chain) was identified during a study of T cell responses to AZD1222 COVID-19 vaccine. TCRdb's table, derived via immunoSEQ multiplex PCR, lists solely in-frame clones and lacks some. Of roughly 100,000 clones detected, about nine tenths appear once; the ten largest clones hold about 5%. Study-level results: Seropositivity was recorded at baseline in only a handful of AZD1222 recipients.

This clone was seen a single time. Its antigen is still unknown. V was cut by 3 bases and J by 2 bases, with 12 bases left in between. In germline, CDR1 is SGDLS, CDR2 YYNGEE. The CDR3 is 15 amino acids. The specimen comprised peripheral blood, sampled on day 0 of AZD1222 vaccination. This sequence originates from an adult in good health. The gene calls are TRBV9 and TRBJ2-1; possibly TRBD2 for D (5 bases). The CDR3 protein is CASSGERGTYNEQFF. CDR3 coding DNA: TGTGCCAGCAGCGGGGAACGGGGTACCTACAATGAGCAGTTCTTC.